The 4 T cell receptor beta chains below were found in one sample sequenced in a study of T cell responses to AZD1222 COVID-19 vaccine. Using immunoSEQ multiplex PCR, the repertoire was profiled, and TCRdb retains in-frame clones only, with some absent. This sample has about 140,000 clones, with more than 85% found just once. The starting material was peripheral blood, obtained on day 0 of AZD1222 vaccination. These TCRs come from an adult in good health.

The chain uses TRBV28 and TRBJ2-7, with D uncertain. The CDR3 is made up of 10 amino acids. V was shortened by 8 bases and J by 4 bases, with 6 bases between the two germline ends. Germline V gene data show CDR1 as MDHEN and CDR2 as SYDVKM. CDR3 in amino acids: CASGIYEQYF. The CDR3 DNA reads as TGTGCCAGCGGCATTTACGAGCAGTACTTC.

The CDR3 DNA is TGTGCCAGCAGTCCTGACACGACGTATGGCTACACCTTC. Protein: CASSPDTTYGYTF. The chain has TRBV25-1 and TRBJ1-2; D gene ambiguous. CDR3 length: 13 residues. The V gene's germline CDR1 is MGHDK and CDR2 SYGVNS. Trimming left V 5 bases short and J 5 bases short, with 12 bases between.

The chain couples TRBV11-2 to TRBJ2-5; unclear D gene. The CDR3 has 14 amino acids. Between the trimmed V and J ends, which lost 0 bases and 7 bases, there was a span of 12 bases. CDR1 and CDR2 from the germline V gene are SGHAT and FQNNGV. CDR3 bases: TGTGCCAGCAGCTTAGAAGGGCTTGGCGGGACCCAGTACTTC. It yields the protein CASSLEGLGGTQYF.

The chain links TRBV28 to TRBJ2-7; a possible D gene is TRBD2 (5 bases). The germline V and J ends were trimmed by 6 bases and 2 bases, with 11 bases remaining between them. CDR1 is MDHEN and CDR2 is SYDVKM in the germline V gene. The CDR3 is 13 residues long. CDR3 sequence (DNA): TGTGCCAGCAGGGTCGCGGGCCCCTACGAGCAGTACTTC. Protein sequence: CASRVAGPYEQYF.